These 28 T cell receptor beta chains were all obtained from the same sample, sequenced in a study of blood T cell repertoires in COVID-19 (dated by TCRdb to 2020 to 2022). Library prep was done by the immunoSEQ multiplex PCR assay. Here the immuneACCESS table is served through TCRdb, limited to in-frame sequences with V and J called. Missing clones are a known gap in these copies; in checked studies unresolved V genes cover under half, and the rest lacks a known reason. The sample yields 90,000 to 120,000 clones; under 85% were counted once. The ten largest clones represent just over 4% of the sample. The specimen was peripheral blood. All receptors come from a woman in her seventies with acute or convalescent COVID-19.

A few counts support this clone. The V and J genes are TRBV6-5 and TRBJ1-3; 9 bases align to TRBD1. Germline CDR1 is MNHEY and CDR2 is SVGAGI. The CDR3 has 15 residues. Trimming removed 6 bases from V and 3 bases from J; junction bases left unmatched: 6. The CDR3 sequence is CASSQGDRVGNTIYF. The CDR3 bases are TGTGCCAGCAGCCAGGGGGACAGGGTTGGAAACACCATATATTTT.

The chain has TRBV19 and TRBJ1-2, with D perhaps matching TRBD1 (6 bases). This CDR3 is built from 15 residues. From germline, CDR1 is LNHDA and CDR2 SQIVND (reference sequence). Trimming left V 5 bases short and J 6 bases short, with 19 bases between. The CDR3 region is CASSRAPGQSHGYTF. The CDR3 coding sequence is TGTGCCAGTAGTCGCGCCCCGGGACAAAGCCATGGCTACACCTTC.

V is TRBV4-3 and J is TRBJ1-2, with 7 nucleotides matching TRBD1. The CDR3 is 13 residues long. The V gene's germline CDR1 is LGHNA and CDR2 YSLEER. The V and J ends lost 3 bases and 8 bases, in that order; junction bases with no gene match: 6. The CDR3 DNA sequence: TGCGCCAGCAGCCAGGATTACAGGGGAGGCTACACCTTC. It yields the protein CASSQDYRGGYTF.

V usage is TRBV28 and J usage is TRBJ2-4; 7 bases map to TRBD1. Germline-derived CDR1 and CDR2 are MDHEN and SYDVKM. There are 24 residues in the CDR3. J lost 11 bases, V lost 5 bases, and 42 bases had no gene match. The chain's CDR3 is CASSPRWGTDISQKHSVPSLVQYF. In DNA, the CDR3 is TGTGCCAGCAGTCCACGTTGGGGGACAGACATTAGCCAAAAACATTCAGTACCTTCATTGGTTCAGTACTTC.

V usage is TRBV5-1 and J usage is TRBJ2-3, with TRBD2 identical over 10 bases. CDR1 is SGHRS, CDR2 YFSETQ, per germline. The CDR3 is 17 residues long. V gave up 0 bases and J gave up 2 bases; unmatched junction bases: 6. The CDR3 bases are TGCGCCAGCAGCTTGGAGGGACTAGCGAGCTTCACAGATACGCAGTATTTT. This sequence encodes CASSLEGLASFTDTQYF.

The gene calls are TRBV10-3 and TRBJ2-5, with 9 bases lining up with TRBD1. Germline loops: CDR1 ENHRY, CDR2 SYGVKD. V was clipped by 10 bases and J by 3 bases; unmatched bases: 9. The length of the CDR3 is 14 residues. Here the CDR3 DNA reads TGTGCCACCGCCCTAGGGGACAGGGAAGAGACCCAGTACTTC. Protein sequence: CATALGDREETQYF.

This chain connects TRBV5-1 to TRBJ2-1, with 8 bases aligning to TRBD1. The CDR3 covers 14 residues. Per germline, CDR1 SGHRS and CDR2 YFSETQ. With 6 bases clipped from V and 7 bases from J, the junction kept 9 bases outside the gene matches. CDR3 in amino acids: CASIIGTGGNEQFF. CDR3 DNA: TGCGCCAGCATCATAGGGACAGGCGGGAATGAGCAGTTCTTC.

The chain links TRBV7-9 to TRBJ1-3, with 10 positions matching TRBD1. The trim removed 5 bases at V and 7 bases at J, leaving 8 bases unmatched. The germline V gene has CDR1 SEHNR and CDR2 FQNEAQ (reference sequence). This CDR3 contains 15 residues. CDR3 residues: CASSNGQGEGNTIYF. The CDR3 nucleotides are TGTGCCAGCAGCAACGGACAGGGGGAGGGGAACACCATATATTTT.

The chain has TRBV5-6 and TRBJ2-7; TRBD2 is a possible D gene (5 bases). The CDR3 sequence is 14 residues long. V was pared by 2 bases and J by 2 bases, with 11 bases between. CDR1 and CDR2 (germline): SGHDT, YYEEEE. The CDR3 spells CASSFPGRTYEQYV. Here the CDR3 DNA reads TGTGCCAGCAGCTTCCCGGGGAGAACCTACGAGCAGTACGTC.

The V call is TRBV28, the J call TRBJ1-2; the D gene is possibly TRBD1 (6 bases). Germline CDR1 is MDHEN and CDR2 is SYDVKM. This CDR3 region has 13 residues. Trimming left V 6 bases short and J 5 bases short, with 13 bases between. In DNA form, the CDR3 reads TGTGCCAGCAGACAGGGTCGGGGATATGGCTACACCTTC. This gives the protein CASRQGRGYGYTF.

V gene TRBV7-2 combines with J gene TRBJ2-3, with 10 bases that match TRBD2. This CDR3 has 17 residues. CDR1 is SGHTA, CDR2 FQGNSA, per germline. Trimming removed 5 bases from V and 8 bases from J; junction bases left unmatched: 16. The CDR3 loop reads CASSAPGASGRARTQYF. The DNA for the CDR3 is TGTGCCAGCAGCGCCCCAGGGGCCAGCGGGAGGGCCCGTACGCAGTATTTT.

V usage is TRBV19 and J usage is TRBJ2-1; D gene uncertain. This CDR3 spans 15 amino acids. Germline lookup yields CDR1 LNHDA and CDR2 SQIVND (reference sequence). Trimming stripped 5 bases from V and 8 bases from J, with 19 bases between. The CDR3 nucleotides are TGTGCCAGTAGTGGAGTTACTACCCTCCCGGATGAGCAGTTCTTC. Amino acids: CASSGVTTLPDEQFF.

The genes are TRBV19 and TRBJ2-6, with 8 bases aligning to TRBD1. Germline assignment: CDR1 LNHDA and CDR2 SQIVND (reference sequence). The CDR3 totals 18 residues. The J segment lost 1 base and the V segment lost 2 bases, leaving 7 bases of the junction unmatched. CDR3 residues: CASSIWQGALSGANVLTF. In nucleotides, the CDR3 is TGTGCCAGTAGTATATGGCAGGGGGCTCTATCTGGGGCCAACGTCCTGACTTTC. The entire variable domain, with the rest obtained from reference TRBV19 and TRBJ2-6, is as follows: DGGITQSPKYLFRKEGQNVTLSCEQNLNHDAMYWYRQDPGQGLRLIYYSQIVNDFQKGDIAEGYSVSREKKESFPLTVTSAQKNPTAFYLCASSIWQGALSGANVLTFGAGSRLTVL.

The CDR3 here is CAWSGQGRGFGKNIQYF. The CDR3 DNA reads as TGTGCCTGGAGTGGACAGGGAAGGGGGTTCGGCAAAAACATTCAGTACTTC. The V gene is TRBV30, the J gene TRBJ2-4; 7 bases match TRBD1. With 1 base clipped from V and 3 bases from J, the junction kept 12 bases outside the gene matches. CDR1 GTSNPN and CDR2 SVGIG come from the germline V gene (reference sequence). The CDR3 length is 17 residues.

This clone was observed a few times. The chain carries TRBV6-2 or TRBV6-3 and TRBJ1-2; D gene uncertain. Germline V gene sequence: CDR1 MNHEY, CDR2 SVGEGT. Deletions cut 6 bases from V and 3 bases from J, with 8 bases between. The CDR3 loop spans 12 amino acids. Here the CDR3 DNA reads TGTGCCAGCAGCCAGAGGGACTATGGCTACACCTTC. Protein: CASSQRDYGYTF.

The rearrangement uses TRBV7-4 and TRBJ2-7; 8 nucleotides align to TRBD2. Unmatched junction bases numbered 7, after V lost 6 bases and J lost 0 bases. Per germline, CDR1 SGHVT and CDR2 SQSDAQ. The CDR3 totals 15 residues. CDR3 nucleotide sequence: TGTGCCAGCAGTGTGGGACTAGTCAACTCCTACGAGCAGTACGTC. This translates into CASSVGLVNSYEQYV.

The V gene is TRBV3-1 (or the pseudogene TRBV3-2), the J gene TRBJ2-7, with 10 bases lining up with TRBD2. The CDR3 totals 16 residues. Germline-derived CDR1 and CDR2 are LGHDT and YNNKEL (reference sequence). The V segment lost 0 bases and the J segment 6 bases; nucleotides outside the gene matches: 8. The chain's CDR3 is CASSQEGSGGVGEQYV. As DNA, the CDR3 is TGTGCCAGCAGCCAAGAGGGAAGCGGGGGGGTTGGCGAGCAGTACGTC.

This chain connects TRBV3-1 (or the pseudogene TRBV3-2) to TRBJ2-7, with D unresolved. Looked up from germline, CDR1 is LGHDT and CDR2 is YNNKEL (reference sequence). Trimming removed 4 bases at V and 3 bases at J, with 10 bases between. CDR3 length equals 13 residues. This CDR3 is CASSLKMSYEQYF. The DNA of the CDR3 is TGTGCCAGCAGCCTCAAGATGAGCTACGAGCAGTACTTC.

This clone came up once. The V and J genes are TRBV28 and TRBJ2-7, with 9 positions matching TRBD1. V lost 2 bases and J lost 9; bases outside the gene matches: 5. The CDR3 runs to 13 residues. The V gene's germline CDR1 is MDHEN and CDR2 SYDVKM. In DNA, the CDR3 is TGTGCCAGCAGTTTAGGGACAGGGAGGGGGCAGTACTTC. It encodes CASSLGTGRGQYF.

The chain employs TRBV2 and TRBJ2-5, with TRBD1 matching over 7 bases. The V and J ends lost 5 bases and 1 base, in that order; junction bases with no gene match: 4. Looked up from germline, CDR1 is SNHLY and CDR2 is FYNNEI. The CDR3 contains 14 residues. As DNA, the CDR3 is TGTGCCAGCAGTCAAACAGGGGCCCAAGAGACCCAGTACTTC. It encodes CASSQTGAQETQYF.

The chain recombines TRBV21-1 with TRBJ2-5; the table assigns TRBD2, which was not confirmed against the DNA. TRBV21-1 is annotated as a pseudogene. CDR3 length: 15 amino acids. CDR3 nucleotide sequence: TGTGCCAGCAGCAATGCCGGGGGTAGCCAAGAGACCCAGTACTTC. Its translation is CASSNAGGSQETQYF.

The rearrangement links TRBV10-1 to TRBJ2-2; possibly TRBD2 for D (5 bases). CDR1 WNHNN and CDR2 SYGVQD come from the germline V gene (reference sequence). The CDR3 is 17 residues long. The ends were cut back, 3 bases at V and 3 bases at J, with 17 bases in the middle. The DNA of the CDR3 is TGCGCCAGCAGTGACCTCCTTCTACAGAGGGACACCGGGGAGCTGTTTTTT. This translates into CASSDLLLQRDTGELFF.

This clone showed up just once. The V and J genes are TRBV2 and TRBJ1-5; 9 nucleotides agree with TRBD1. Germline V gene lookup returns CDR1 SNHLY and CDR2 FYNNEI. The CDR3 is 14 amino acids. The V and J ends lost 3 bases and 7 bases, in that order; junction bases with no gene match: 4. The CDR3 spells CASSDTGGRQPQHF. The DNA for the CDR3 is TGTGCCAGCAGTGACACAGGGGGCAGGCAGCCCCAGCATTTT.

The chain links TRBV10-3 to TRBJ1-5; maybe TRBD1 (5 bases). Trimming removed 10 bases at V and 0 bases at J, with 10 bases between. Germline CDR1 and CDR2: ENHRY and SYGVKD. This CDR3 region has 13 residues. CDR3 sequence reads: CATNGGSNQPQHF. The CDR3 region has the DNA TGTGCCACCAACGGGGGTAGCAATCAGCCCCAGCATTTT.

The CDR3: CASNVGQGLGGANVLTF. The CDR3 coding sequence is TGTGCCAGTAACGTCGGACAGGGGTTAGGTGGGGCCAACGTCCTGACTTTC. V usage is TRBV19 and J usage is TRBJ2-6; TRBD1 aligns across 9 bases. CDR3 length equals 17 residues. Germline trimming cut 7 bases from V and 3 bases from J; bases unmatched to any gene: 10. Germline CDR1 LNHDA, CDR2 SQIVND (reference sequence).

V and J are TRBV5-1 and TRBJ1-1, with D possibly TRBD1 on 6 matching bases. Germline lookup yields CDR1 SGHRS and CDR2 YFSETQ. This CDR3 has 14 residues. V shed 0 bases and J shed 4 bases, with 10 bases lying between them. CDR3 in DNA: TGCGCCAGCAGCTTGGTGGGGGCGGCCACTGAAGCTTTCTTT. Its protein is CASSLVGAATEAFF.

The chain uses TRBV2 and TRBJ1-1; TRBD1 matches 7 bases. Germline V gene lookup returns CDR1 SNHLY and CDR2 FYNNEI. Germline trimming cut 6 bases from V and 4 bases from J; bases unmatched to any gene: 5. The CDR3 totals 13 residues. This CDR3 is CASRRQGGTEAFF. CDR3 in DNA: TGTGCCAGCAGAAGACAGGGAGGCACTGAAGCTTTCTTT. The full variable domain, rest sourced from reference TRBV2 and TRBJ1-1, is EPEVTQTPSHQVTQMGQEVILRCVPISNHLYFYWYRQILGQKVEFLVSFYNNEISEKSEIFDDQFSVERPDGSNFTLKIRSTKLEDSAMYFCASRRQGGTEAFFGQGTRLTVV.

V and J are TRBV24-1 and TRBJ2-3; TRBD2 matches at 7 bases. Germline loops: CDR1 KGHDR, CDR2 SFDVKD. The ends lost 5 bases at V and 3 bases at J; junction bases unmatched: 7. The CDR3 length is 15 residues. The CDR3 loop is CATSGGGTFTDTQYF. CDR3 nucleotide sequence: TGTGCCACCAGTGGGGGGGGGACGTTTACAGATACGCAGTATTTT.